This TCR beta chain was profiled in a study of blood T cells in healthy people across ages. General study results and limits: The unknown donor CMV status may have confounded expanded clonotype changes. Among long-lived donors, naive CD4+ cells were more numerous and diversity higher than in aged donors.

A second PCR, run for about 7 to 11 cycles, used a sample-barcoded 5' primer plus a J-beta primer mix. MiXCR was run by TCRdb on the 5' RACE reads, yielding one entry per CDR3 protein. In the table there are 600,000 to 1,000,000 distinct CDR3 sequences, roughly 25% of which are singletons. Note on this clonotype: Antigen: not known.

CDR3 length equals 16 residues. Trimming took 4 bases from V and 5 from J; bases not matched to a gene: 9. Germline CDR1 and CDR2: MDHEN and SYDVKM. The data were also submitted as part of a second study, on T cells of mothers and their children. As reported in that work: Relative to unrelated pairs, biologically related mother-child dyads exhibited marginally greater, non-significant overlap.

The chain carries TRBV28 and TRBJ2-1, with 9 bases fitting TRBD1. What was sequenced was blood. This TCR came from a boy younger than 18 in good health. The CDR3, as DNA: TGTGCCAGCAGTTCCGAAGGACAGGGGACGCACAATGAGCAGTTCTTC. Amino acids: CASSSEGQGTHNEQFF.